This T cell receptor beta chain appears in the sequencing data of a study of CD8+ T cells in alopecia areata. Background on the study: Each of the treated patients was given oral tofacitinib, 5 to 10 mg twice daily, for moderate-to-severe alopecia areata.

Lesional scalp punch biopsies and peripheral blood were collected from alopecia areata patients. Trimming shortened V by 0 bases and J by 2 bases, and 10 bases separated the two germline ends. Germline CDR1 and CDR2: MGHDK and SYGVNS. The CDR3 totals 15 residues. Study-wide points: Clonality was higher in lesional than normal scalp, especially in alopecia totalis/universalis.

In the case of this clone: Its cognate antigen is unknown.

Following RNA extraction, reverse transcription yielded cDNA that acted as the sequencing template. Data came from immunoSEQ multiplex PCR; TCRdb stores just in-frame clones and leaves some out. This table holds some 130,000 clones, 49% found once. The sequence was collected from a human donor with alopecia areata. This chain links TRBV25-1 with TRBJ2-5; D possibly corresponds to TRBD2 (6 bases). The specimen comprised CD8+ T cells sorted from blood, sampled at week 0. In DNA form, the CDR3 reads TGTGCCAGCAGTGAATATGATGGGGGGCAAGAGACCCAGTACTTC. The encoded protein is CASSEYDGGQETQYF.